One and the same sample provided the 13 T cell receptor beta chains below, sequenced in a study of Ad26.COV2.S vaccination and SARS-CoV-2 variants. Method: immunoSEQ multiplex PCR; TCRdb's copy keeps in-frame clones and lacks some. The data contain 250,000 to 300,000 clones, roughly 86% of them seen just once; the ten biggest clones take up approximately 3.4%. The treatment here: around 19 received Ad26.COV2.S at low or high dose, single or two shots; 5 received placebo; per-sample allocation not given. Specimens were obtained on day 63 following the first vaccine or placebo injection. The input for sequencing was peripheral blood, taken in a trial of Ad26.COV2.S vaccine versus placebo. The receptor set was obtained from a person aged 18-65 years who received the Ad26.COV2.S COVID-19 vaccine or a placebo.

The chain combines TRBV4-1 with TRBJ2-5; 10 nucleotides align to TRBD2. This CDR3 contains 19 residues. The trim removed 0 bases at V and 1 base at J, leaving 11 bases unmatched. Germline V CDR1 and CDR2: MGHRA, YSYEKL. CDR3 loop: CASSQDLLAGNIVQETQYF. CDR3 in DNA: TGCGCCAGCAGCCAAGATCTACTAGCGGGAAATATCGTCCAAGAGACCCAGTACTTC.

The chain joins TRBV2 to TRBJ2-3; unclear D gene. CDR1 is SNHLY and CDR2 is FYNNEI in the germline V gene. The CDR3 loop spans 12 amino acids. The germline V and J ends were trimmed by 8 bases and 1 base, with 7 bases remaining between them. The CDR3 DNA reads TGTGCCAGCGATGTTCGCACAGATACGCAGTATTTT. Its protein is CASDVRTDTQYF.

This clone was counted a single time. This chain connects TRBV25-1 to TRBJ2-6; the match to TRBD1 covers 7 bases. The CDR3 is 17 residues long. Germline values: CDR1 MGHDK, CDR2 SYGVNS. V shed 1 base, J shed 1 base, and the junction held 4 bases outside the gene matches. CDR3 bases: TGTGCCAGCAGTGAATCAGTCAGGGGGTCTGGGGCCAACGTCCTGACTTTC. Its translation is CASSESVRGSGANVLTF.

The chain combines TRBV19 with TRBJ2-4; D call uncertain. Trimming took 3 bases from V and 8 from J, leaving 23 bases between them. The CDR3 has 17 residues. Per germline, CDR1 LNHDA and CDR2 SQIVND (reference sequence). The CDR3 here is CASSIWAPLFRGDIQYF. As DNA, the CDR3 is TGTGCCAGTAGTATCTGGGCTCCCCTTTTCAGAGGAGACATTCAGTACTTC.

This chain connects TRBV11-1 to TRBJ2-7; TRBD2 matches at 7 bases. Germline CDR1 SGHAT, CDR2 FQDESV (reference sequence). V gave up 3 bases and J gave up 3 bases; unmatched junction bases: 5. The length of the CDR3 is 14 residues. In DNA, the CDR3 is TGTGCCAGCAGCTTGGCGGGGGTGAACTACGAGCAGTACTTC. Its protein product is CASSLAGVNYEQYF.

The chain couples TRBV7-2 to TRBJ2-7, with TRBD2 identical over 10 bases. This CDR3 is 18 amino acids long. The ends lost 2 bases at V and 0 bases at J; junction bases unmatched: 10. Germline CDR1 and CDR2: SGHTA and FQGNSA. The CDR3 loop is CASSLPSSGGSSSYEQYF. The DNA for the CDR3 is TGTGCCAGCAGCTTACCCTCTAGCGGGGGCTCGAGCTCCTACGAGCAGTACTTC.

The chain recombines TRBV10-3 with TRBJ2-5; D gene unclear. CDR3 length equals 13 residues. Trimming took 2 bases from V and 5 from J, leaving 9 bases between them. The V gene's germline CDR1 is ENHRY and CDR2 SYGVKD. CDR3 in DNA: TGTGCCATCAGTGAGAGGATTGGGGAGACCCAGTACTTC. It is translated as CAISERIGETQYF.

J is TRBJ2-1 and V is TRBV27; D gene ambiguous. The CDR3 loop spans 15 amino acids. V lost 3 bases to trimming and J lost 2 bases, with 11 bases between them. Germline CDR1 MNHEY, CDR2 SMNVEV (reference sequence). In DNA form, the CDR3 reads TGTGCCAGCAGTTTGAGAATGGCAGCCTACAATGAGCAGTTCTTC. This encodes CASSLRMAAYNEQFF.

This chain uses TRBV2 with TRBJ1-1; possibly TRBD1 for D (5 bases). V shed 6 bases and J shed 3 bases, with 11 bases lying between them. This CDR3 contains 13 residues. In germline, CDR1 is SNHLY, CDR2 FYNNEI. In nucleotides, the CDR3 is TGTGCCAGCAGGAGTGGGGGGTACACTGAAGCTTTCTTT. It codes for CASRSGGYTEAFF.

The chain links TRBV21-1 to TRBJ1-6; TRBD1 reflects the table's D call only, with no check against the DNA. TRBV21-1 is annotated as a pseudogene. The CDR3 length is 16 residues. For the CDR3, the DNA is TGTGCCAGCAGCACAACCGACAGGGGTGGATTACACGGGCTCCACTTT. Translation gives CASSTTDRGGLHGLHF.

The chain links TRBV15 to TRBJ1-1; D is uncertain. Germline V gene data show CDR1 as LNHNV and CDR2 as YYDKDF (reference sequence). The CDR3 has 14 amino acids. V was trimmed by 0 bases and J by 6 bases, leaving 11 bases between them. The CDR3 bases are TGTGCCACCAGCAGAGAACACGCGACGCCTGAAGCTTTCTTT. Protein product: CATSREHATPEAFF. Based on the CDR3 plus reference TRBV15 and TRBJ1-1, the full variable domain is DAMVIQNPRYQVTQFGKPVTLSCSQTLNHNVMYWYQQKSSQAPKLLFHYYDKDFNNEADTPDNFQSRRPNTSFCFLDIRSPGLGDTAMYLCATSREHATPEAFFGQGTRLTVV.

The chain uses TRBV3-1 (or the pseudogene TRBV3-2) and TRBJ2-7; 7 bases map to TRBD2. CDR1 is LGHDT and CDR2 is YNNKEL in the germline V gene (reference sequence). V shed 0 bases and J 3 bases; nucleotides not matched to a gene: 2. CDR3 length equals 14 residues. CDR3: CASSQDSGGYEQYF. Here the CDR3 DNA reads TGTGCCAGCAGCCAAGATTCGGGGGGCTACGAGCAGTACTTC.

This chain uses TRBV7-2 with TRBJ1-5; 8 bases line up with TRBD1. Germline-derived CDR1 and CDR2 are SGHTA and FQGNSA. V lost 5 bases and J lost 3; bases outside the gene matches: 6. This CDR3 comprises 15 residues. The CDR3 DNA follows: TGTGCCAGCAGCCCCGGACAGGGACCCAATCAGCCCCAGCATTTT. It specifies CASSPGQGPNQPQHF.